These 16 T cell receptor beta chains came from one sample sequenced in a study of T cell responses to AZD1222 COVID-19 vaccine. The assay was immunoSEQ multiplex PCR, and TCRdb's table has in-frame clones only and misses some. The sample contains 150,000 to 200,000 clones, roughly 92% of which appear only once. The input for sequencing was peripheral blood, taken 28 days after the second dose of the MenACWY control vaccine. The receptors were sampled from an adult who received the MenACWY meningococcal vaccine as a control.

J is TRBJ2-2 and V is TRBV10-1, with D perhaps given as TRBD1 or TRBD2 (5 bases each). The germline V gene encodes CDR1 WNHNN and CDR2 SYGVQD (reference sequence). The V end was cut by 0 bases, the J end by 6 bases, with 8 bases between. This CDR3 contains 14 residues. As DNA, the CDR3 is TGCGCCAGCAGTGAGTCCGGGGCCCCCGGGGAGCTGTTTTTT. It is translated as CASSESGAPGELFF.

This sequence joins TRBV6-6 and TRBJ1-2; TRBD1 agrees at 7 bases. The trim removed 0 bases at V and 6 bases at J, leaving 7 bases unmatched. The CDR3 sequence is 15 residues long. Germline CDR1 and CDR2: MNHNY and SVGAGI (reference sequence). Here the CDR3 reads CASSYSTGQANGYTF. Here the CDR3 DNA reads TGTGCCAGCAGTTACTCTACCGGACAGGCTAATGGCTACACCTTC.

The chain has TRBV2 and TRBJ2-7, with unresolved D. The CDR3 runs 12 residues. V dropped 5 bases and J dropped 7 bases, with 12 bases sitting between them. Germline V gene sequence: CDR1 SNHLY, CDR2 FYNNEI. CDR3 protein: CASSSVRWEQYF. CDR3 in DNA: TGTGCCAGCAGTTCCGTCCGGTGGGAGCAGTACTTC.

The chain has TRBV11-3 and TRBJ2-7; D not certain. The V gene's germline CDR1 is SGHNT and CDR2 YENEEA. Trimming pared 5 bases from V and 2 bases from J, leaving 16 bases between. This CDR3 has 15 amino acids. The chain's CDR3 is CASSPSRRNTYEQYF. CDR3 DNA: TGTGCCAGCAGCCCCTCGAGGCGGAACACCTACGAGCAGTACTTC.

The rearrangement uses TRBV4-3 and TRBJ1-1; D is perhaps TRBD1 (5 bases). The V end was cut by 1 base, the J end by 0 bases, with 6 bases between. CDR1 is LGHNA, CDR2 YSLEER, per germline. There are 14 residues in the CDR3. CDR3 residues: CASSQGGVNTEAFF. DNA of the CDR3: TGCGCCAGCAGCCAAGGGGGGGTGAACACTGAAGCTTTCTTT.

The chain links TRBV28 to TRBJ1-5, with D unclear. With 5 bases removed from V and 5 bases from J, the gap between germline ends came to 7 bases. Looked up from germline, CDR1 is MDHEN and CDR2 is SYDVKM. This CDR3 is 12 amino acids long. CDR3 sequence (DNA): TGTGCCAGCAGTCCCCCCTATCAGCCCCAGCATTTT. This translates into CASSPPYQPQHF.

The genes are TRBV5-1 and TRBJ2-3; 15 positions match TRBD2. V shed 4 bases, J shed 5 bases, and the junction held 8 bases outside the gene matches. From germline, CDR1 is SGHRS and CDR2 YFSETQ. This CDR3 has 17 amino acids. CDR3 sequence reads: CASSLGLAGGLVDTQYF. Written as DNA, the CDR3 is TGCGCCAGCAGCCTGGGACTAGCGGGAGGCCTGGTAGATACGCAGTATTTT.

The rearrangement links TRBV7-9 to TRBJ2-1; possibly TRBD1 for D (6 bases). CDR3 size: 14 residues. The germline V gene encodes CDR1 SEHNR and CDR2 FQNEAQ (reference sequence). V was clipped by 6 bases and J by 10 bases, with 19 bases between them. CDR3 sequence reads: CASSSTSDRREQFF. DNA of the CDR3: TGTGCCAGCAGTTCAACCTCGGACAGAAGGGAGCAGTTCTTC.

A remark on this clone: One junction end does not reproduce the germline sequence, and a read error may be involved. The chain combines TRBV7-7 with TRBJ2-1; possibly TRBD1 or TRBD2 for D (5 bases each). This CDR3 has 15 amino acids. Germline V gene sequence: CDR1 SSHAT, CDR2 FNYEAQ (reference sequence). The CDR3 sequence is CASSLDRDGYNEQFF. CDR3 coding DNA: TGTGCTAGCAGCTTAGATCGGGACGGCTACAATGAGCAGTTCTTC.

This clone was counted once. The J gene is TRBJ1-6, the V gene TRBV12-3 or TRBV12-4; 9 bases fit TRBD1. CDR3 length: 13 residues. V shed 9 bases, J shed 7 bases, and the junction held 4 bases outside the gene matches. Here the CDR3 reads CASSGQGNSPLHF. Written as DNA, the CDR3 is TGTGCCAGTTCGGGACAGGGAAATTCACCCCTCCACTTT.

J is TRBJ2-2 and V is TRBV7-2; 11 positions agree with TRBD2. Per the germline V gene, CDR1 is SGHTA and CDR2 is FQGNSA. This CDR3 is built from 19 residues. V lost 1 base to trimming and J lost 0 bases; unmatched junction nucleotides: 7. The CDR3 sequence: CASSLVAGGRLTNTGELFF. The CDR3 DNA reads TGTGCCAGCAGCTTAGTAGCGGGAGGGCGTCTAACGAACACCGGGGAGCTGTTTTTT.

This rearrangement joins TRBV5-6 to TRBJ2-7; 12 bases fit TRBD1. CDR3 length equals 14 residues. Losses at the gene ends were 4 bases for V and 3 bases for J; bases not matched to a gene: 2. Germline V gene data show CDR1 as SGHDT and CDR2 as YYEEEE. CDR3 DNA: TGTGCCAGCAGCGGGACAGGGGGCTTCTACGAGCAGTACTTC. Residues: CASSGTGGFYEQYF. Full variable domain (missing parts from reference TRBV5-6 and TRBJ2-7): DAGVTQSPTHLIKTRGQQVTLRCSPKSGHDTVSWYQQALGQGPQFIFQYYEEEERQRGNFPDRFSGHQFPNYSSELNVNALLLGDSALYLCASSGTGGFYEQYFGPGTRLTVT.

The chain employs TRBV3-1 (or the pseudogene TRBV3-2) and TRBJ2-5; 11 bases align to TRBD2. The CDR3 spans 14 residues. CDR1 LGHDT and CDR2 YNNKEL come from the germline V gene (reference sequence). Germline trimming cut 1 base from V and 7 bases from J; bases unmatched to any gene: 2. The DNA of the CDR3 is TGTGCCAGCAGCCAAGGTAGCGGGAGGGGGACCCAGTACTTC. Its translation: CASSQGSGRGTQYF.

This chain joins TRBV19 and TRBJ1-2; maybe TRBD1 (5 bases). Germline CDR1 LNHDA, CDR2 SQIVND (reference sequence). This CDR3 has 15 residues. V shed 4 bases and J shed 0 bases, with 12 bases lying between them. The CDR3 DNA reads as TGTGCCAGTAGTAGTGGGACGGCAGCTAACTATGGCTACACCTTC. Translating it yields CASSSGTAANYGYTF.

The chain has TRBV18 and TRBJ2-7; 8 nucleotides agree with TRBD2. This CDR3 has 13 amino acids. Germline V gene data show CDR1 as KGHSH and CDR2 as LQKENI. The J segment lost 3 bases and the V segment lost 3 bases, leaving 1 base of the junction unmatched. The CDR3 sequence: CASSPTSGYEQYF. The DNA for the CDR3 is TGTGCCAGCTCACCTACTAGCGGCTACGAGCAGTACTTC.

The chain recombines TRBV7-2 with TRBJ1-6; D perhaps matches TRBD1 (5 bases). The germline V and J ends were trimmed by 2 bases and 9 bases, with 14 bases remaining between them. The CDR3 runs 15 residues. Per the germline V gene, CDR1 is SGHTA and CDR2 is FQGNSA. The CDR3 sequence: CASSLWSGTLSPLHF. The CDR3 nucleotides are TGTGCCAGCAGCTTATGGTCAGGGACCCTTTCACCCCTCCACTTT.